This T cell receptor (beta chain) was captured in a study of blood T cell repertoires in COVID-19. On the study more broadly: Spain, Italy and the United States supplied samples that represented acute and convalescent COVID-19. PBMCs, B-cell-depleted T cells, or T cells provided the cDNA or gDNA that made up the material.

Original processing notes: Estimated nucleated cell counts came from reference gene primer amplification. Clones were read by immunoSEQ multiplex PCR, and TCRdb kept only the in-frame ones, dropping some. From that table come the V and J calls and clone size; the DNA was used to work out D and trimming. The sample has some 280,000 clones; approximately 89% are singletons. V dropped 0 bases and J dropped 5; count of bases not matched to a gene: 13. The CDR3 extends over 18 amino acids. Germline CDR1 and CDR2: MNHNS and SASEGT. The clonotype comes from a woman in her sixties or seventies with acute or convalescent COVID-19. Specimen: peripheral blood. This chain links TRBV6-1 with TRBJ1-1, with TRBD1 matching over 9 bases. The CDR3 protein is CASSEAQLGTGLHTEAFF. CDR3 DNA: TGTGCCAGCAGTGAAGCTCAATTAGGGACAGGGTTGCATACTGAAGCTTTCTTT.